This TCR beta chain was documented in a study of blood T cell repertoires in COVID-19. Study-level information: Spain, Italy and the United States supplied samples that represented acute and convalescent COVID-19. PBMCs, B-cell-depleted T cells, or T cells provided the cDNA or gDNA that made up the material.

The germline V and J ends were trimmed by 5 bases and 0 bases, with 16 bases remaining between them. The germline gives CDR1 LGHDT, CDR2 YNNKEL (reference sequence). The CDR3 sequence is 16 residues long. Under the authors' procedure: Estimated nucleated cell counts came from reference gene primer amplification. Only in-frame clones appear in the TCRdb table, and some are missing; sequencing was by immunoSEQ multiplex PCR. The D gene and trimming were derived from the DNA, and the V and J assignments and clone size from that table. The sample holds 20,000 to 30,000 clones, about 90% seen once. This receptor was identified in a human donor with active COVID-19. The donor label of this sample is uncertain. The chain carries TRBV3-1 (or the pseudogene TRBV3-2) and TRBJ1-1; D remains unclear. Input material: peripheral blood. This CDR3 reads CASSAGGGSLNTEAFF. CDR3 sequence (DNA): TGTGCCAGCAGCGCGGGAGGAGGGAGCCTGAACACTGAAGCTTTCTTT.